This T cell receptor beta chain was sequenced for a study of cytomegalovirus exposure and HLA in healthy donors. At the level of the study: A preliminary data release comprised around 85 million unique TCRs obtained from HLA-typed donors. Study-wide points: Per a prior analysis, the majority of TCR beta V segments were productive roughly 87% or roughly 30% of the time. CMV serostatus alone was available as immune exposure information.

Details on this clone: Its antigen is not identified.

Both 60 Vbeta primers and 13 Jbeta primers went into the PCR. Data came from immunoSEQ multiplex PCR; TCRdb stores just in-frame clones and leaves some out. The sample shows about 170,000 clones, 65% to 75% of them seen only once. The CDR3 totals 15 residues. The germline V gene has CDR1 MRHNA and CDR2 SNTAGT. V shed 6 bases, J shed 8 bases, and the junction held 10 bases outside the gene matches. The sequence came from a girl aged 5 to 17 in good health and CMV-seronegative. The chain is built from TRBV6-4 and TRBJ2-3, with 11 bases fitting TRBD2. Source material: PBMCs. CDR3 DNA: TGTGCCAGCAGGGAACTAGCGGGGGACCAAGGTACGCAGTATTTT. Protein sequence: CASRELAGDQGTQYF.